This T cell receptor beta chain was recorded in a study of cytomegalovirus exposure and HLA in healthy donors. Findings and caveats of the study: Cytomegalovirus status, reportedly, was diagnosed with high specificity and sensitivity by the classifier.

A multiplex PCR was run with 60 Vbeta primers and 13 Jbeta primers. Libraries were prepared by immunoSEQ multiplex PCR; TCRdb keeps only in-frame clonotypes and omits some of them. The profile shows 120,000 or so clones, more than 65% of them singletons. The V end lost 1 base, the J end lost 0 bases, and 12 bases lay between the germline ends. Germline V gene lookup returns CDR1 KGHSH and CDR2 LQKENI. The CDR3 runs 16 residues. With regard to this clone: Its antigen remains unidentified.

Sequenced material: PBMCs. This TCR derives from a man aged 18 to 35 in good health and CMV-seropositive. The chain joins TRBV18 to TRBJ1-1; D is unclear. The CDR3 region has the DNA TGTGCCAGCTCACCACGAAACAGCTCCATGAACACTGAAGCTTTCTTT. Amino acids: CASSPRNSSMNTEAFF.